This T cell receptor beta chain was documented in a study of CD8+CD57+ T cells in acquired aplastic anemia. Overall study: Some 11 million reads, on average, were obtained for CD4+ cells from healthy donors.

Whole-study findings and limits: Both patients and controls carried the same twenty-nine CD8+ CDR3 sequences. Patients showed no significant difference from controls in CD8+ Simpson's diversity.

Profiling that covered TCR beta VDJ and CDR3 relied on genomic DNA as its template. TCRdb re-called the reads through MiXCR, storing one row per CDR3 protein. The profile shows roughly 190,000 distinct CDR3 sequences, less than 65% of them singletons. This clonotype was detected many times. Its antigen remains unidentified. The CDR3 totals 13 residues. V shed 7 bases and J 10 bases; nucleotides not matched to a gene: 8. Germline CDR1 and CDR2: SGHTA and FQGNSA. This TCR came from a human donor in good health, serving as a control. The rearrangement uses TRBV7-2 and TRBJ2-1; 9 bases align to TRBD2. The sequenced sample was sorted CD4+, CD8+, or CD8+CD57+ T cells (not recorded which) from PBMCs. The CDR3 DNA reads TGTGCCAGCACCTATATTAGCGGGGGAGAGCAGTTCTTC. This translates into CASTYISGGEQFF.